Detailed here is one T cell receptor (beta chain). As yet, its antigen is unknown. Using immunoSEQ multiplex PCR, the repertoire was profiled, and TCRdb retains in-frame clones only, with some absent. The sample has approximately 28,000 clones, around four fifths seen once. The V and J ends lost 5 bases and 0 bases respectively, with 13 bases between them. CDR1 and CDR2 (germline): SQVTM, ANQGSEA. CDR3 length equals 14 residues. The record originates from a study of monozygotic twins with cystic fibrosis. Overall study findings and caveats: Unrelated CF individuals shared fewer identical clonotypes than monozygotic CF twins. Shared CDR3 numbers were not associated with age, concordance or severity. V usage most resembled the co-twin in 13 of 16 pairs.

Sequenced: blood. This chain connects TRBV29-1 to TRBJ1-1; D uncertain. The receptor was derived from a girl aged 2 to 9 with cystic fibrosis. CDR3 sequence: CSVPTGSLNTEAFF. As DNA, the CDR3 is TGCAGCGTTCCCACCGGCAGCTTGAACACTGAAGCTTTCTTT.